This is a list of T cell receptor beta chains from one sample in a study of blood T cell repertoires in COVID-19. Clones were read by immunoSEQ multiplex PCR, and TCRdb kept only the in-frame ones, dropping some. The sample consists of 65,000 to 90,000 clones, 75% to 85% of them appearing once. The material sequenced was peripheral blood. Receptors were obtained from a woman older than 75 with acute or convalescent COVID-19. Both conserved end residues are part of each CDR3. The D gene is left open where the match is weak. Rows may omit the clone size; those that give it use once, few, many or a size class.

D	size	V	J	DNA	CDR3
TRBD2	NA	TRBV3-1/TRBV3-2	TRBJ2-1	TGTGCCAGCAGCCCTCTTAGCGGGAGGAACTCCTACAATGAGCAGTTCTTC	CASSPLSGRNSYNEQFF
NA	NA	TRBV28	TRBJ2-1	TGTGCCAGCAGTGGACTCAAAGAGCAGTTCTTC	CASSGLKEQFF
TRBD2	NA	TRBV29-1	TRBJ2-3	TGCAGCGTTGGGGCTAGCGGGGGGGGCACAGATACGCAGTATTTT	CSVGASGGGTDTQYF
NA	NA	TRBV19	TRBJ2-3	TGTGCCAGTGAAGGCGGGGGCACAGATACGCAGTATTTT	CASEGGGTDTQYF
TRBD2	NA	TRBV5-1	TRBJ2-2	TGCGCCAGCAGCTCGCCTAGCGGGAGTGAGAACACCGGGGAGCTGTTTTTT	CASSSPSGSENTGELFF
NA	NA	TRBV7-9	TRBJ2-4	TGTGCCAGCAGCCGGGGTTCAGCCAAAAACATTCAGTACTTC	CASSRGSAKNIQYF
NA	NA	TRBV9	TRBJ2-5	TGTGCCAGCAGCCCCCGCCCTTCCCAGGAAGAGACCCAGTACTTC	CASSPRPSQEETQYF
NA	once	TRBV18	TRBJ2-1	TGTGCCAGCTCGCCAAAGACAGGACCCTACAATGAGCAGTTCTTC	CASSPKTGPYNEQFF
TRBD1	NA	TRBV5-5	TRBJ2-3	TGTGCCAGCAGTTCTTACCGGGACAGGGGCCCAGATACGCAGTATTTT	CASSSYRDRGPDTQYF
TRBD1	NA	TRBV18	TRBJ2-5	TGTGCCAGCTCACGGGACAGGGGGCTGGAGACCCAGTACTTC	CASSRDRGLETQYF
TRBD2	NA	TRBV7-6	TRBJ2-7	TGTGCCAGCAGCTTGCAGACTAGCGTCTACGAGCAGTACTTC	CASSLQTSVYEQYF
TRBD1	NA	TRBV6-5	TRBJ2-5	TGTGCCAGCAGTTACCGAAATACAGGGGGCCAGGAGACCCAGTACTTC	CASSYRNTGGQETQYF
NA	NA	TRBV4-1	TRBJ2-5	TGCGCCAGCAGTCCCGGGACACCCCCAGAGACCCAGTACTTC	CASSPGTPPETQYF
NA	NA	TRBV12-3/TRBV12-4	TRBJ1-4	TGTGCCAGCAGGCCGACGGGTAGGGAAAAACTGTTTTTT	CASRPTGREKLFF
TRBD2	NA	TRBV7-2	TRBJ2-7	TGTGCCAGCAGCTCTGGGGGGGGACCCTCCTACGAGCAGTACTTC	CASSSGGGPSYEQYF